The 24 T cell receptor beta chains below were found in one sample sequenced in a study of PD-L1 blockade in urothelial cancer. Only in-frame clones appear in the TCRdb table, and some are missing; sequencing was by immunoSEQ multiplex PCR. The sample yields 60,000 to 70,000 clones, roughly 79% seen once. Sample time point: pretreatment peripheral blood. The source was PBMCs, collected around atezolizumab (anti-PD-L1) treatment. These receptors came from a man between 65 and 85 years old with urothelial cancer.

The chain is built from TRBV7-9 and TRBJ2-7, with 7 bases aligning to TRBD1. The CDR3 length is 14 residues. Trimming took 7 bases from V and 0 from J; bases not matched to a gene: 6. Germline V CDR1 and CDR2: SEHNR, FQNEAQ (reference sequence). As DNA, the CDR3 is TGTGCCAGCATGCGAGGGGGCCCCTCCTACGAGCAGTACTTC. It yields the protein CASMRGGPSYEQYF.

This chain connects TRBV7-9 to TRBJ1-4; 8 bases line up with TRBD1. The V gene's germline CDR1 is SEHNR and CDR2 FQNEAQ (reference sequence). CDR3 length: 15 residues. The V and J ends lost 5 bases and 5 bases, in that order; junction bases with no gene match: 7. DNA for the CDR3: TGTGCCAGCAGCGTCCAGGGGGCTCTAAATGAAAAACTGTTTTTT. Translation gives CASSVQGALNEKLFF.

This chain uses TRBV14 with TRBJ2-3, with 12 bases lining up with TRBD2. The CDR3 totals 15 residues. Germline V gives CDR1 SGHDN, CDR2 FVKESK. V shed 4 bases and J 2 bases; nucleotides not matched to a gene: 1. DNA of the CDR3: TGTGCCAGCAGCCGGACTAGCGGGACCACAGATACGCAGTATTTT. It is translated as CASSRTSGTTDTQYF.

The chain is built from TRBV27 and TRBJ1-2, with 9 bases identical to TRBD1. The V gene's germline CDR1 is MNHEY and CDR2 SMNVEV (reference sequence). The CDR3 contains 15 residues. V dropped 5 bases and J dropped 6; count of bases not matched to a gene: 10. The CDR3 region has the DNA TGTGCCAGCAGTCGACGAACCGGGACAGGGAATGGCTACACCTTC. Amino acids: CASSRRTGTGNGYTF.

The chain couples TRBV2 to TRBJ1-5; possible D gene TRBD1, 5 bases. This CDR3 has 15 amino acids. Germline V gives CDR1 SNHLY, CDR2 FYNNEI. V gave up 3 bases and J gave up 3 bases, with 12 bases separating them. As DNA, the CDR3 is TGTGCCAGCAGTGAGAGAGGCAGGGCCAATCAGCCCCAGCATTTT. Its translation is CASSERGRANQPQHF.

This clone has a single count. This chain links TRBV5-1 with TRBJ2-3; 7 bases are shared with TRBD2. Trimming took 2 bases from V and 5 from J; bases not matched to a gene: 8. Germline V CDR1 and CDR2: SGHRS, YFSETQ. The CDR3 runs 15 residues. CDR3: CASSFYAGDRDTQYF. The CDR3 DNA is TGCGCCAGCAGCTTCTACGCGGGAGATAGAGATACGCAGTATTTT.

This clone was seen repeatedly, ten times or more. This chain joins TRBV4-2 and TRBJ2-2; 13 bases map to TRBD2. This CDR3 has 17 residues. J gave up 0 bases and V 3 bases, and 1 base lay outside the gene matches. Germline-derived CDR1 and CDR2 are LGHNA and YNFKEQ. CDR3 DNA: TGTGCCAGCAGCCAGACTAGCGGGAGGACGAACACCGGGGAGCTGTTTTTT. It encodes CASSQTSGRTNTGELFF.

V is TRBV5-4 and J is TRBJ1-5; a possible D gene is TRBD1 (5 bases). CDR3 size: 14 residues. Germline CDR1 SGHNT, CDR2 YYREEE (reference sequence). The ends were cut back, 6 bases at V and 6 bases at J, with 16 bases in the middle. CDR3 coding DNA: TGTGCCAGCACCCCGGCAGGGATCCTTCAGCCCCAGCATTTT. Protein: CASTPAGILQPQHF.

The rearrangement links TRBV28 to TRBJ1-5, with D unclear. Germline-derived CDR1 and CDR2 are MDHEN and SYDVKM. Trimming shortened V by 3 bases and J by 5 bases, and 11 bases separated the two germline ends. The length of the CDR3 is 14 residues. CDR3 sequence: CASSFLSGDQPQHF. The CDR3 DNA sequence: TGTGCCAGCAGTTTCTTATCCGGGGATCAGCCCCAGCATTTT.

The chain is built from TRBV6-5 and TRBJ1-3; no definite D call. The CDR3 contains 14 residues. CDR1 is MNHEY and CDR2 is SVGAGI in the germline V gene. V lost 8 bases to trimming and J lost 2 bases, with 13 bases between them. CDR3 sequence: CASQLDLAGNTIYF. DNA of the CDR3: TGTGCCAGCCAGTTAGACTTAGCTGGAAACACCATATATTTT.

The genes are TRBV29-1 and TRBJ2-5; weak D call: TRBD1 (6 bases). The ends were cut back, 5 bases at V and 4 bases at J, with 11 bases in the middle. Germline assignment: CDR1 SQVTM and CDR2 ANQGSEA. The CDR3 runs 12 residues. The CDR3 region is CSVRGSVETQYF. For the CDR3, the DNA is TGCAGCGTTAGGGGGAGTGTAGAGACCCAGTACTTC.

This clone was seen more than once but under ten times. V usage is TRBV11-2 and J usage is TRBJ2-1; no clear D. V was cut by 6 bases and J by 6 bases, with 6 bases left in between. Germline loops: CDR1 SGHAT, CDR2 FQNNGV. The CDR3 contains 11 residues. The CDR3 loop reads CASSSINEQFF. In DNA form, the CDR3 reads TGTGCCAGCAGTAGTATCAATGAGCAGTTCTTC.

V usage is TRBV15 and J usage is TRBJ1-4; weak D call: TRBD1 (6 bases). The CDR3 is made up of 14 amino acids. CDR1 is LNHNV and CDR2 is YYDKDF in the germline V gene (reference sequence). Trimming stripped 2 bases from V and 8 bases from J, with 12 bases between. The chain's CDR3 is CATSRLRGGEKLFF. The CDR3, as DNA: TGTGCCACCAGCAGATTACGGGGGGGCGAAAAACTGTTTTTT.

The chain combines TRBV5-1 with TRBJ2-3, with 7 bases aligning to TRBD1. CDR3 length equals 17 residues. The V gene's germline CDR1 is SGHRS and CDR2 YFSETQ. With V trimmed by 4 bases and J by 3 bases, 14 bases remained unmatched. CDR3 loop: CASSTYRGGLLTDTQYF. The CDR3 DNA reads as TGCGCCAGCAGCACTTACAGGGGTGGTCTTTTGACAGATACGCAGTATTTT.

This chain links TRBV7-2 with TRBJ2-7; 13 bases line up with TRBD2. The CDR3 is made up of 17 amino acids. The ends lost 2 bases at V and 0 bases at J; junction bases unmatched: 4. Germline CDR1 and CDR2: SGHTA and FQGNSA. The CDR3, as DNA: TGTGCCAGCAGCTTAAGGGGACTAGCGGGGCCCTCCTACGAGCAGTACTTC. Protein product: CASSLRGLAGPSYEQYF.

The DNA for the CDR3 is TGTGCCTGGAGCCCCCGAGGCTTGGCAGGGGAAAAACTGTTTTTT. Encoded protein: CAWSPRGLAGEKLFF. The chain combines TRBV30 with TRBJ1-4; possible D gene TRBD1, 5 bases. The CDR3 runs 15 residues. Trimming cost V 3 bases and J 8 bases, with 19 bases left between them. Germline CDR1 is GTSNPN and CDR2 is SVGIG (reference sequence).

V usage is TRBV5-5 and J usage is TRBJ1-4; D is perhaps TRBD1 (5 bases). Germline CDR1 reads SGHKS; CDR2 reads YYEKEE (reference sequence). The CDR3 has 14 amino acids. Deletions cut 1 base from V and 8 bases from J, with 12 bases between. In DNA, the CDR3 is TGTGCCAGCAGCTTGATCGGGGGTGCGGAAAAACTGTTTTTT. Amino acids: CASSLIGGAEKLFF.

The CDR3 DNA is TGTGCCAGCAGCTTGCCCCCACAGGGACCCTCCTACGAGCAGTACTTC. It yields the protein CASSLPPQGPSYEQYF. The chain uses TRBV5-8 and TRBJ2-7; D is perhaps TRBD1 (6 bases). The CDR3 has 16 amino acids. Germline values: CDR1 SGHTS, CDR2 YDEGEE. With 1 base removed from V and 0 bases from J, the gap between germline ends came to 14 bases.

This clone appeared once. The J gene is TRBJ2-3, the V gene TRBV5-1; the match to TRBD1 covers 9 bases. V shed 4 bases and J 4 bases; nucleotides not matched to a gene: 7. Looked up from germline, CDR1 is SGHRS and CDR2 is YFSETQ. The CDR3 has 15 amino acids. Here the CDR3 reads CASSLRRQGADTQYF. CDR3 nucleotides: TGCGCCAGCAGCCTGCGCCGACAGGGGGCAGATACGCAGTATTTT.

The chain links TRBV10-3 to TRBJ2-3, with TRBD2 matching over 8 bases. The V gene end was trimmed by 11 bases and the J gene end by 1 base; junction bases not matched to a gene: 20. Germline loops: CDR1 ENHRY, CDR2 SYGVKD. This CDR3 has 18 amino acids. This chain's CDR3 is CAAIFGGATSARTDTQYF. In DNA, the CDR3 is TGTGCCGCCATCTTCGGGGGAGCGACTAGCGCCCGCACAGATACGCAGTATTTT.

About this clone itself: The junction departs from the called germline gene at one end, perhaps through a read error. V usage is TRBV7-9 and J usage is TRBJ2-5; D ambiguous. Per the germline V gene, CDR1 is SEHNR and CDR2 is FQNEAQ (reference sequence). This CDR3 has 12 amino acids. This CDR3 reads CVSSEEIETQYF. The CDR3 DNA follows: TGTGTCAGCAGCGAAGAGATAGAGACCCAGTACTTC.

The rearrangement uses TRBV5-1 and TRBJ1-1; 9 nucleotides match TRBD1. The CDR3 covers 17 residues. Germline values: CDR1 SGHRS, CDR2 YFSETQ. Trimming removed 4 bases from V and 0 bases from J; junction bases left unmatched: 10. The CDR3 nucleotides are TGCGCCAGCAGCCTCGGGACAGGGAGTCCTATGAACACTGAAGCTTTCTTT. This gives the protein CASSLGTGSPMNTEAFF.

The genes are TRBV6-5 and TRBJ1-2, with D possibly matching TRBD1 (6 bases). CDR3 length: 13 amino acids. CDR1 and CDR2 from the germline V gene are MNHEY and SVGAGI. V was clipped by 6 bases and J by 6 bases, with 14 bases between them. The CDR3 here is CASRGAEKNGYTF. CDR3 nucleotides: TGTGCCAGCAGGGGGGCGGAGAAGAATGGCTACACCTTC.

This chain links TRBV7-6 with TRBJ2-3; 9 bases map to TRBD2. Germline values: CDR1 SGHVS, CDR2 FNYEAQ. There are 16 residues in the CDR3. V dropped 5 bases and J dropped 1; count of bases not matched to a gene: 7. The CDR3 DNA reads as TGTGCCAGCAGCCACCAGTTAGCGGGAGGCACAGATACGCAGTATTTT. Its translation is CASSHQLAGGTDTQYF.